The 5 T cell receptor beta chains given below trace back to one sample, sequenced in a study of blood T cell repertoires in COVID-19. Clones were read by immunoSEQ multiplex PCR, and TCRdb kept only the in-frame ones, dropping some. The data contain 46,000 or so clones, 80% to 90% of them singletons. The sequenced material came from peripheral blood. Every receptor here comes from a woman aged 80 or over with COVID-19, enrolled during active disease.

This clone was recorded only once. This chain uses TRBV6-5 with TRBJ1-5; no reliable D call. The CDR3 spans 14 residues. CDR1 and CDR2 (germline): MNHEY, SVGAGI. Trimming took 0 bases from V and 7 from J, leaving 10 bases between them. The CDR3 nucleotides are TGTGCCAGCAGTTACTCTTTTATCGGGCAGCCCCAGCATTTT. Translated: CASSYSFIGQPQHF.

V usage is TRBV7-9 and J usage is TRBJ2-5; a possible D gene is TRBD1 (6 bases). V was trimmed by 5 bases and J by 4 bases, leaving 17 bases between them. This CDR3 region has 15 residues. CDR1 is SEHNR and CDR2 is FQNEAQ in the germline V gene (reference sequence). The CDR3 nucleotides read TGTGCCAGCAGCCCCCGTCAGGGGAATGGAGAGACCCAGTACTTC. Its protein product is CASSPRQGNGETQYF.

The chain joins TRBV5-6 to TRBJ2-7; TRBD2 might be the D (6 bases). V lost 4 bases and J 1 base, leaving 18 bases between the germline ends. The CDR3 spans 16 residues. The V gene's germline CDR1 is SGHDT and CDR2 YYEEEE. The CDR3 protein is CASSPLATGLSYEQYF. CDR3 coding DNA: TGTGCCAGCAGCCCCCTAGCGACGGGCCTTTCCTACGAGCAGTACTTC.

V usage is TRBV2 and J usage is TRBJ2-7, with D possibly matching TRBD2 (6 bases). The CDR3 covers 12 residues. Germline CDR1 and CDR2: SNHLY and FYNNEI. Trimming removed 8 bases from V and 3 bases from J, with 11 bases in between. The CDR3 DNA is TGTGCCAGCGGAGGGCTAGTCTACGAGCAGTACTTC. Encoded protein: CASGGLVYEQYF.

This chain links TRBV5-4 with TRBJ1-2; possibly TRBD1 for D (5 bases). CDR3 length equals 13 residues. Trimming left V 4 bases short and J 5 bases short, with 12 bases between. Per germline, CDR1 SGHNT and CDR2 YYREEE (reference sequence). In DNA form, the CDR3 reads TGTGCCAGCAGCCCCAGGGAAGGGTATGGCTACACCTTC. This translates into CASSPREGYGYTF.